This T cell receptor beta chain was captured in a study of blood T cell repertoires in COVID-19. The CDR3 consists of 16 residues. The germline CDR1 and CDR2 sequences are SNHLY and FYNNEI. V lost 3 bases, J lost 2 bases, and 3 bases stayed unmatched. Here immunoSEQ multiplex PCR was the method, and the copy in TCRdb shows in-frame clones only, minus some. The profile shows hundreds of thousands of clones, approximately 86% of them singletons. The clonotype comes from a man older than 75 with acute or convalescent COVID-19. Sequencing was done on a sample of peripheral blood. The rearrangement links TRBV2 to TRBJ2-3; TRBD2 aligns across 12 bases. The CDR3 DNA reads TGTGCCAGCAGTGAGCTAGCGGGGGGGGACACAGATACGCAGTATTTT. As protein: CASSELAGGDTDTQYF.